The 17 T cell receptor beta chains listed next were all sequenced from one sample in a study of CD8 T cells in ankylosing spondylitis. General study points: Ankylosing spondylitis blood seemed to carry a telltale TCR beta motif made of under ten highly homologous variants.

TCRdb passed the 5' RACE reads through MiXCR, listing each CDR3 protein once. The top ten clones hold approximately 7% of a sample with over 450,000 distinct CDR3 sequences, roughly 13% of them seen once. These receptors are not linked to any known antigen. Sequenced: blood, either unsorted or a sorted T cell fraction (not recorded which). All receptors derive from a male donor with ankylosing spondylitis.

The DNA for the CDR3 is TGTGCCATCAGTGCGGCTGGCGACAATGAGCAGTTCTTC. This sequence encodes CAISAAGDNEQFF. The chain carries TRBV10-3 and TRBJ2-1; no firm D call. This CDR3 contains 13 residues. Between the trimmed V and J ends, which lost 4 bases and 5 bases, there was a span of 9 bases. Germline values: CDR1 ENHRY, CDR2 SYGVKD.

The chain recombines TRBV4-2 with TRBJ2-7, with D maybe TRBD2 (6 bases). CDR3 length: 15 amino acids. V lost 0 bases, J lost 6 bases, and 15 bases lay in between. Germline V gives CDR1 LGHNA, CDR2 YNFKEQ. CDR3 protein: CASSQDPGVIGEQYF. The CDR3 DNA reads TGTGCCAGCAGCCAAGATCCGGGGGTAATAGGCGAGCAGTACTTC.

This clonotype was counted a few times. The rearrangement uses TRBV10-3 and TRBJ2-1; the D is unclear. The ends were cut back, 10 bases at V and 8 bases at J, with 21 bases in the middle. The CDR3 extends over 14 amino acids. Germline V gene sequence: CDR1 ENHRY, CDR2 SYGVKD. DNA of the CDR3: TGTGCCAGCGTACAGCCAAGTATTGGTTATGAGCAGTTCTTC. Translation gives CASVQPSIGYEQFF.

The chain carries TRBV4-1 and TRBJ1-5, with 7 bases lining up with TRBD1. The CDR3 covers 16 residues. Per the germline V gene, CDR1 is MGHRA and CDR2 is YSYEKL. V shed 0 bases, J shed 2 bases, and the junction held 4 bases outside the gene matches. For the CDR3, the DNA is TGCGCCAGCAGCCAAGAAATCACAGGGGGCAATCAGCCCCAGCATTTT. This translates into CASSQEITGGNQPQHF.

The V gene is TRBV25-1, the J gene TRBJ1-2, with D perhaps TRBD1 (6 bases). Per germline, CDR1 MGHDK and CDR2 SYGVNS. The CDR3 covers 14 residues. With 1 base removed from V and 6 bases from J, the gap between germline ends came to 12 bases. The CDR3 sequence is CASSEWGGADGYTF. The CDR3 DNA reads TGTGCCAGCAGTGAATGGGGGGGGGCGGATGGCTACACCTTC.

There are a few counts of this clonotype. The V and J genes are TRBV12-3 or TRBV12-4 and TRBJ2-7, with D perhaps TRBD2 (6 bases). Deletions cut 3 bases from V and 3 bases from J, with 12 bases between. The CDR3 sequence is 14 residues long. CDR3: CASSFGGTDYEQYF. CDR3 bases: TGTGCCAGCAGTTTCGGCGGGACCGACTACGAGCAGTACTTC.

This clonotype has ten or more counts. This rearrangement joins TRBV6-1 to TRBJ1-5, with D perhaps matching TRBD1 (5 bases). This CDR3 has 15 residues. Germline CDR1 MNHNS, CDR2 SASEGT. Trimming left V 7 bases short and J 4 bases short, with 17 bases between. The CDR3 region has the DNA TGTGCCAGCAAAGCAACGGGGACCGGGAATCAGCCCCAGCATTTT. Amino acids: CASKATGTGNQPQHF.

This clonotype was recorded at least ten times. The genes are TRBV12-3 or TRBV12-4 and TRBJ2-3; D may be TRBD2 (6 bases). The V and J ends lost 10 bases and 0 bases respectively, with 11 bases between them. CDR3 size: 13 residues. The CDR3 here is CATSGLSTDTQYF. The CDR3 coding sequence is TGTGCCACCAGCGGGCTTAGCACAGATACGCAGTATTTT.

This clonotype was counted ten times or more. This chain joins TRBV7-9 and TRBJ2-3; no reliable D call. The CDR3 loop spans 14 amino acids. V shed 2 bases and J shed 0 bases, with 6 bases lying between them. CDR1 is SEHNR and CDR2 is FQNEAQ in the germline V gene (reference sequence). The CDR3 is CASSLLGSTDTQYF. For the CDR3, the DNA is TGTGCCAGCAGCTTATTGGGAAGCACAGATACGCAGTATTTT. Together with reference TRBV7-9 and TRBJ2-3, the CDR3 gives the full variable domain: DTGVSQNPRHKITKRGQNVTFRCDPISEHNRLYWYRQTLGQGPEFLTYFQNEAQLEKSRLLSDRFSAERPKGSFSTLEIQRTEQGDSAMYLCASSLLGSTDTQYFGPGTRLTVL.

This chain uses TRBV20-1 with TRBJ2-2, with 8 bases identical to TRBD1. Germline V gene lookup returns CDR1 DFQATT and CDR2 SNEGSKA (reference sequence). CDR3 length: 14 residues. The trim removed 3 bases at V and 5 bases at J, leaving 5 bases unmatched. Here the CDR3 DNA reads TGCAGTGCTAGCCAGCGACAGGGGACCGGGGAGCTGTTTTTT. Translation: CSASQRQGTGELFF.

This clonotype was found many times. This sequence joins TRBV6-2 or TRBV6-3 and TRBJ2-1, with a weak D call TRBD2 (6 bases). Germline V CDR1 and CDR2: MNHEY, SVGEGT. Trimming stripped 5 bases from V and 10 bases from J, with 30 bases between. This CDR3 comprises 18 residues. CDR3 sequence reads: CASSLTPGTLPLLREQFF. CDR3 nucleotide sequence: TGTGCCAGCAGTCTTACCCCCGGGACTTTGCCCCTACTCAGAGAGCAGTTCTTC.

The chain couples TRBV4-2 to TRBJ2-1, with unresolved D. Deletions cut 5 bases from V and 7 bases from J, with 12 bases between. Germline V lookup: CDR1 LGHNA, CDR2 YNFKEQ. The CDR3 sequence is 13 residues long. The chain's CDR3 is CASSASIVNEQFF. The CDR3 DNA reads as TGTGCCAGCAGCGCGAGTATCGTAAATGAGCAGTTCTTC.

V gene TRBV7-9 combines with J gene TRBJ2-3, with D uncertain. Germline V gene lookup returns CDR1 SEHNR and CDR2 FQNEAQ (reference sequence). This CDR3 has 15 amino acids. Trimming pared 2 bases from V and 0 bases from J, leaving 9 bases between. DNA for the CDR3: TGTGCCAGCAGCTTAAGGCTTTCTAGCACAGATACGCAGTATTTT. Protein: CASSLRLSSTDTQYF.

The CDR3 is CASSADRKDEAFF. In DNA, the CDR3 is TGTGCCAGCAGTGCCGACAGGAAAGATGAAGCTTTCTTT. J is TRBJ1-1 and V is TRBV25-1; weak D call: TRBD1 (6 bases). The germline V and J ends were trimmed by 4 bases and 7 bases, with 13 bases remaining between them. CDR3 length: 13 residues. Germline lookup yields CDR1 MGHDK and CDR2 SYGVNS.

This clonotype has only a few counts. The chain carries TRBV5-4 and TRBJ1-1; the D is unclear. CDR3 size: 15 residues. CDR1 and CDR2 from the germline V gene are SGHNT and YYREEE (reference sequence). Between the trimmed V and J ends, which lost 0 bases and 5 bases, there was a span of 14 bases. CDR3 sequence (DNA): TGTGCCAGCAGCTTGGACGGCACCCAAGGTACTGAAGCTTTCTTT. Protein product: CASSLDGTQGTEAFF.

The chain carries TRBV5-1 and TRBJ2-7; the D is unclear. Germline CDR1 and CDR2: SGHRS and YFSETQ. Trimming stripped 4 bases from V and 0 bases from J, with 20 bases between. This CDR3 contains 17 residues. The CDR3 here is CASSAFPMTESSYEQYF. The CDR3 DNA is TGCGCCAGCAGCGCCTTCCCCATGACGGAGAGCTCCTACGAGCAGTACTTC. Full variable domain (rest looked up from reference TRBV5-1 and TRBJ2-7): KAGVTQTPRYLIKTRGQQVTLSCSPISGHRSVSWYQQTPGQGLQFLFEYFSETQRNKGNFPGRFSGRQFSNSRSEMNVSTLELGDSALYLCASSAFPMTESSYEQYFGPGTRLTVT.

This clonotype was detected ten times or more. The gene calls are TRBV12-3 or TRBV12-4 and TRBJ2-3; no clear D gene. CDR3 length: 15 residues. V dropped 6 bases and J dropped 2 bases, with 15 bases sitting between them. CDR3 in amino acids: CASRPSAAHTDTQYF. CDR3 bases: TGTGCCAGCAGACCCTCTGCGGCTCACACAGATACGCAGTATTTT.